These T cell receptor beta chains were read from a single sample in a study of T cells after yellow fever vaccination. TCRdb analysed the 5' RACE reads with MiXCR anew, one entry per CDR3 protein. This sample carries tens of thousands of distinct CDR3 sequences, about 7.2% of them seen once, and the ten largest clones take around 29%. This specimen consisted of CD8+ T cells sorted from PBMCs, obtained approximately 11 days after the first yellow fever vaccination. The source is a man younger than 30 who received the YFV17D yellow fever vaccine. The CDR3 runs from the conserved cysteine through the conserved F or W. The D gene is left open where the match is weak. The size entry is marked missing in some rows and otherwise reads once, few, many or a size class.

clone_size: -; j_call: TRBJ2-1; d_call: TRBD2; v_call: TRBV7-9; cdr3_aa: CSSSLAGYEQFF; cdr3_nt: TGTTCCAGCAGCTTAGCGGGGTATGAGCAGTTCTTC
clone_size: many; j_call: TRBJ2-5; d_call: TRBD1; v_call: TRBV20-1; cdr3_aa: CSPARDSWYQETQYF; cdr3_nt: TGCAGTCCAGCCCGGGACAGTTGGTACCAAGAGACCCAGTACTTC
clone_size: many; j_call: TRBJ1-6; d_call: -; v_call: TRBV6-5; cdr3_aa: CASSYMQNSPLHF; cdr3_nt: TGTGCCAGCAGTTACATGCAGAATTCACCCCTCCACTTT
clone_size: few; j_call: TRBJ2-3; d_call: -; v_call: TRBV29-1; cdr3_aa: CSAYPRTGDTQYF; cdr3_nt: TGCAGCGCCTACCCTAGGACTGGGGATACGCAGTATTTT
clone_size: -; j_call: TRBJ2-3; d_call: TRBD1; v_call: TRBV7-9; cdr3_aa: CASSLGPQGITDTQYF; cdr3_nt: TGTGCCAGCAGCTTAGGTCCACAGGGGATCACAGATACGCAGTATTTT
clone_size: many; j_call: TRBJ2-3; d_call: -; v_call: TRBV4-3; cdr3_aa: CASSLYSGIPNTDTQYF; cdr3_nt: TGCGCCAGCAGCCTCTACTCTGGGATTCCGAACACAGATACGCAGTATTTT
clone_size: -; j_call: TRBJ1-5; d_call: TRBD1; v_call: TRBV19; cdr3_aa: CASNTPRQGGRQPQHF; cdr3_nt: TGTGCCAGTAACACCCCCCGACAGGGGGGCCGGCAGCCCCAGCATTTT
clone_size: -; j_call: TRBJ2-3; d_call: TRBD2; v_call: TRBV24-1; cdr3_aa: CATSGPSGGASTDTQYF; cdr3_nt: TGTGCCACCAGTGGGCCTAGCGGGGGGGCTAGCACAGATACGCAGTATTTT
clone_size: -; j_call: TRBJ2-7; d_call: -; v_call: TRBV7-9; cdr3_aa: CASSLLRATSYEQYF; cdr3_nt: TGTGCCAGCAGCTTGTTACGGGCCACCTCCTACGAGCAGTACTTC
clone_size: many; j_call: TRBJ2-2; d_call: -; v_call: TRBV12-3/TRBV12-4; cdr3_aa: CASKVGSTGELFF; cdr3_nt: TGTGCCAGCAAAGTCGGGTCCACCGGGGAGCTGTTTTTT
clone_size: -; j_call: TRBJ1-1; d_call: -; v_call: TRBV5-8; cdr3_aa: CGSNDLDFLNTEAFF; cdr3_nt: TGTGGCTCCAACGACTTGGACTTTTTGAACACTGAAGCTTTCTTT
clone_size: -; j_call: TRBJ2-3; d_call: -; v_call: TRBV6-1; cdr3_aa: CATRTLSTDTQYF; cdr3_nt: TGTGCCACCCGGACACTTAGCACAGATACGCAGTATTTT
clone_size: many; j_call: TRBJ2-5; d_call: -; v_call: TRBV7-3; cdr3_aa: CASSRVGGAIETQYF; cdr3_nt: TGTGCCAGCAGCAGAGTGGGGGGGGCTATCGAGACCCAGTACTTC
clone_size: many; j_call: TRBJ1-5; d_call: -; v_call: TRBV18; cdr3_aa: CASSPGGDNQPQHF; cdr3_nt: TGTGCCAGCTCACCGGGAGGGGACAATCAGCCCCAGCATTTT
clone_size: many; j_call: TRBJ2-7; d_call: -; v_call: TRBV20-1; cdr3_aa: CSARDEGPEQYF; cdr3_nt: TGCAGTGCTAGAGATGAGGGACCCGAGCAGTACTTC
clone_size: -; j_call: TRBJ1-5; d_call: TRBD1; v_call: TRBV5-6; cdr3_aa: CASSLGQGPYSNQPQHF; cdr3_nt: TGTGCCAGCAGCTTGGGACAGGGGCCCTATAGCAATCAGCCCCAGCATTTT
clone_size: many; j_call: TRBJ1-5; d_call: -; v_call: TRBV4-3; cdr3_aa: CASSPVTTDQPQHF; cdr3_nt: TGCGCCAGCAGCCCGGTGACAACCGATCAGCCCCAGCATTTT